This TCR beta chain emerged from a study of cytomegalovirus exposure and HLA in healthy donors. Study-wide results and limits: Near-uniform donor sequencing depth was presumed by presence/absence analyses.

As to this clone: Its specificity is unknown.

Primers: 60 Vbeta forward and 13 Jbeta reverse. The authors' processing: Per a later analysis, the number of unique TCR beta chains was about 80 million, of which about 11 million were shared. Here immunoSEQ multiplex PCR was the method, and the copy in TCRdb shows in-frame clones only, minus some. The V and J calls and clone size come from that table; D and trimming were worked out from the DNA. The table records about 200,000 clones, roughly 73% of them present only once. Unmatched junction bases numbered 8, after V lost 1 base and J lost 6 bases. The CDR3 totals 16 residues. Germline V CDR1 and CDR2: LGHNA, YSLEER.

The gene calls are TRBV4-3 and TRBJ2-7; 11 nucleotides align to TRBD1. Sequencing was performed on PBMCs. This receptor was identified in a woman under 40 in good health and CMV-seronegative. The CDR3 spells CASSQGGAGTGGEQYF. The CDR3 nucleotides read TGCGCCAGCAGCCAAGGGGGGGCCGGGACAGGGGGCGAGCAGTACTTC.